This T cell receptor (beta chain) was profiled in a study of cytomegalovirus exposure and HLA in healthy donors. Study findings and constraints: Sequences of the TCR beta chain were said to predict the HLA-A and HLA-B alleles of most subjects accurately. Among immune exposure information, only CMV serostatus was available.

V shed 1 base and J shed 4 bases, with 16 bases lying between them. This CDR3 has 16 residues. CDR1 and CDR2 (germline): MGHRA, YSYEKL. To note about this clone: Its specificity is not known. In the same sample, other DNA sequences code for this CDR3.

Primers included in the PCR were 60 Vbeta and 13 Jbeta primers. Profiling relied on immunoSEQ multiplex PCR, and the TCRdb table lists in-frame clones only, not all of them. The data contain some 120,000 clones, 80% of them singletons. This rearrangement joins TRBV4-1 to TRBJ1-2; D is perhaps TRBD1 (6 bases). The TCR comes from a human donor in good health. Sequencing was performed on PBMCs. This CDR3 is CASSQGPYRVTYGYTF. CDR3 bases: TGCGCCAGCAGCCAAGGTCCCTACAGGGTTACCTATGGCTACACCTTC.